This T cell receptor (beta chain) was obtained from a study of neurological immune-mediated disorders. Findings of the study overall: Multiple sclerosis was found to have the least TCR clonal expansion, below healthy controls, and HTLV-1-associated myelopathy the most. Private repertoires in all groups were suggested by the finding that expanded clones across subjects shared no CDR3 amino acid sequences.

The authors produced cDNA by 5'RACE using 10-nucleotide random UMIs. TCRdb redid the calling of the 5' RACE reads with MiXCR, one entry per CDR3 protein. The sample includes tens of thousands of distinct CDR3 sequences, roughly 17% of them seen just once. Where libraries were unsorted, they were derived from 2 million PBMCs stored at -80 degrees C. Unmatched junction bases numbered 16, after V lost 1 base and J lost 9 bases. The germline CDR1 and CDR2 sequences are SGHRS and YFSETQ. The CDR3 has 17 amino acids. This clonotype was seen once. Its antigen remains unknown. This chain connects TRBV5-1 to TRBJ2-5; 9 positions agree with TRBD2. This clonotype originated in a woman aged 40 to 49 in good health. The material sequenced was PBMCs. The chain's CDR3 is CASSLSPASGTKEAQYF. The DNA of the CDR3 is TGCGCCAGCAGCTTGTCCCCCGCTAGCGGGACTAAGGAGGCCCAGTACTTC. Full variable domain (remainder filled in from reference TRBV5-1 and TRBJ2-5): KAGVTQTPRYLIKTRGQQVTLSCSPISGHRSVSWYQQTPGQGLQFLFEYFSETQRNKGNFPGRFSGRQFSNSRSEMNVSTLELGDSALYLCASSLSPASGTKEAQYFGPGTRLLVL.